The sequence of this TCR beta chain was determined in a study of cytomegalovirus exposure and HLA in healthy donors. Germline V gene data show CDR1 as SGHRS and CDR2 as YFSETQ. The CDR3 sequence is 16 residues long. Trimming pared 0 bases from V and 0 bases from J, leaving 10 bases between. Overall study findings and caveats: In an earlier analysis, in fewer than 700 donors, most V segments appeared productive either ~87% or ~30% of the time. Cytomegalovirus-associated status was assigned to approximately 160 TCR beta chains. A later analysis found most CMV-associated TCR beta chains apparently HLA-restricted.

The donors gave bone marrow, and they were healthy. In the PCR, 60 Vbeta and 13 Jbeta primers were used. Data came from immunoSEQ multiplex PCR; TCRdb stores just in-frame clones and leaves some out. Of 150,000 to 250,000 clones detected, roughly 78% appear once; the ten largest clones hold about 1.4%. This clone was seen a handful of times. Its antigen is not identified. This TCR was sampled from a girl between 5 and 17 years old in good health and CMV-seropositive. The rearrangement links TRBV5-1 to TRBJ2-1; D unclear. The sample was PBMCs. The CDR3 spells CASSLVWLDSYNEQFF. CDR3 DNA: TGCGCCAGCAGCTTGGTCTGGCTCGACTCCTACAATGAGCAGTTCTTC.